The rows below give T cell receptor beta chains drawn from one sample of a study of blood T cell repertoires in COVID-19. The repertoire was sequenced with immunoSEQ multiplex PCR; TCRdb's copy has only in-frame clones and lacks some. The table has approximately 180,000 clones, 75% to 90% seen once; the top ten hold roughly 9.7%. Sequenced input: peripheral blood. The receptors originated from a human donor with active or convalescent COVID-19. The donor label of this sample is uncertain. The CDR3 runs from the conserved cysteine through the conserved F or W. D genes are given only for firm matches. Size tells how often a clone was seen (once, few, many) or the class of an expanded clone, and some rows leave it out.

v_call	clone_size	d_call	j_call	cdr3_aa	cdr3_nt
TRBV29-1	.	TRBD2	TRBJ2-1	CSVDGQREGSYNEQFF	TGCAGCGTTGACGGCCAGCGGGAGGGTTCCTACAATGAGCAGTTCTTC
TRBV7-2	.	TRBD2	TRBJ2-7	CASSPPDLAGRAQQYF	TGTGCCAGCAGCCCGCCCGATCTCGCCGGGAGGGCCCAGCAGTACTTC
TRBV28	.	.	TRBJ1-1	CASSLGSTEAFF	TGTGCCAGCAGTTTAGGGAGCACTGAAGCTTTCTTT
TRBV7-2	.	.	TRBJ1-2	CASSLGQGHYGYTF	TGTGCCAGCAGCTTAGGGCAGGGGCACTATGGCTACACCTTC
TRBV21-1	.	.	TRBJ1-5	CAPRIAVERPQHF	TGTGCCCCCAGGATTGCAGTCGAGAGGCCCCAGCATTTT
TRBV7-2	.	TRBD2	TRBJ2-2	CASSSRTSGASPGELFF	TGTGCCAGCAGCTCCCGGACTAGCGGGGCCTCGCCAGGGGAGCTGTTTTTT
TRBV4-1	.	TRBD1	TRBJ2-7	CASSPRVTGGSYEQYF	TGCGCCAGCAGCCCTCGGGTTACAGGGGGCTCCTACGAGCAGTACTTC
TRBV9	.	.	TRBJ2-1	CASSSPQGYNEQFF	TGTGCCAGCAGCTCGCCACAGGGTTACAATGAGCAGTTCTTC
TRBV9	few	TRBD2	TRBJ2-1	CASSEPGGTSGSYNEQFF	TGTGCCAGCAGCGAACCCGGTGGGACTAGCGGGTCCTACAATGAGCAGTTCTTC
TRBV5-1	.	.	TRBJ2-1	CASSLTDRTYNEQFF	TGCGCCAGCAGCTTAACGGACAGAACCTACAATGAGCAGTTCTTC
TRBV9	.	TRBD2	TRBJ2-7	CASSDSGRSPLNEQYF	TGTGCCAGCAGCGACAGCGGGAGGTCCCCCCTTAACGAGCAGTACTTC
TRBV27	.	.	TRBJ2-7	CASNPGGGSRPYEQYF	TGTGCCAGCAACCCGGGGGGCGGGTCCCGGCCCTACGAGCAGTACTTC
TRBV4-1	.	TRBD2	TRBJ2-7	CASSPSVPGLAMVSYEQYF	TGCGCCAGCAGCCCAAGCGTCCCGGGACTAGCTATGGTCTCCTACGAGCAGTACTTC
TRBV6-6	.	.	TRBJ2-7	CASSYGGLEQYF	TGTGCCAGCAGTTACGGAGGGCTCGAGCAGTACTTC
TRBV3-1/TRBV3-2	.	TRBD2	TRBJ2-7	CASSQGGPAAGGYEQYF	TGTGCCAGCAGCCAAGGGGGCCCAGCAGCGGGGGGATACGAGCAGTACTTC
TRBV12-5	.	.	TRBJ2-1	CASGLVPEGANSYNEQFF	TGTGCTAGTGGTTTGGTACCAGAGGGCGCAAACTCCTACAATGAGCAGTTCTTC
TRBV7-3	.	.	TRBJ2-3	CASSLLWGVPDTQYF	TGTGCCAGCAGCTTATTGTGGGGGGTCCCAGATACGCAGTATTTT
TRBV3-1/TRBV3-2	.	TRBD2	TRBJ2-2	CASSHLRTSGNTGELFF	TGTGCCAGCAGCCACCTCAGGACTAGCGGGAACACCGGGGAGCTGTTTTTT
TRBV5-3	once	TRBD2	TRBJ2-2	CARSLRRLAGGNTGELFF	TGTGCCAGAAGCTTGCGACGCTTAGCGGGAGGGAACACCGGGGAGCTGTTTTTT
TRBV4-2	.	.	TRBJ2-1	CASSQEATNSYNEQFF	TGTGCCAGCAGCCAAGAGGCAACCAACTCCTACAATGAGCAGTTCTTC
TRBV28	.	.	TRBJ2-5	CASSSGDKASIRETQYF	TGTGCCAGCAGCTCCGGGGACAAAGCAAGTATAAGAGAGACCCAGTACTTC
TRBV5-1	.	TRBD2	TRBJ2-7	CASSFGRSNEQYF	TGCGCCAGCAGCTTCGGGAGGTCCAACGAGCAGTACTTC
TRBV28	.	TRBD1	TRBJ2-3	CASRLPPGTGGAGRRTDTQYF	TGTGCCAGCAGACTCCCCCCCGGGACAGGGGGCGCGGGACGACGCACAGATACGCAGTATTTT
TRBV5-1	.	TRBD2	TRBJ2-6	CASSFALPLAGGPNSGANVLTF	TGCGCCAGCAGCTTCGCTTTACCCCTAGCGGGGGGCCCCAACTCTGGGGCCAACGTCCTGACTTTC
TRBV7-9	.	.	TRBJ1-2	CASSLRGGYTF	TGTGCCAGCAGCTTAAGGGGAGGCTACACCTTC
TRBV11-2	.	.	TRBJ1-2	CASQLTQGTLYGYTF	TGTGCCAGCCAACTCACCCAGGGGACCCTCTATGGCTACACCTTC
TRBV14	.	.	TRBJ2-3	CASSHGGKSTDTQYF	TGTGCCAGCAGCCACGGCGGGAAAAGCACAGATACGCAGTATTTT
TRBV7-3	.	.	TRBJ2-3	CASSLGLSTDTQYF	TGTGCCAGCAGCTTAGGGCTTAGCACAGATACGCAGTATTTT
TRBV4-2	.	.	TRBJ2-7	CASSPDWLSYEQYF	TGTGCCAGCAGCCCTGACTGGCTCTCCTACGAGCAGTACTTC
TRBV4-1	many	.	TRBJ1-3	CASSRKGLVSGNTIYF	TGCGCCAGCAGCCGGAAGGGGTTAGTCTCTGGAAACACCATATATTTT
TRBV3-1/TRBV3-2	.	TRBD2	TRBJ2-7	CASSQDSSGRGTYF	TGTGCCAGCAGCCAAGATAGCAGCGGGAGGGGAACGTACTTC
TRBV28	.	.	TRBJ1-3	CASSLGGHLGNTIYF	TGTGCCAGCAGTTTGGGGGGGCACTTGGGAAACACCATATATTTT
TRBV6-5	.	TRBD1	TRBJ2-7	CASSYSQGAYEQYF	TGTGCCAGCAGTTACTCTCAGGGGGCGTACGAGCAGTACTTC
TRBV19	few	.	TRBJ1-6	CASCRTDNNSPLHF	TGTGCCAGTTGTCGGACGGACAATAATTCACCCCTCCACTTT
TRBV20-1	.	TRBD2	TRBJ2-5	CSASYGLAGYQETQYF	TGCAGTGCTAGTTACGGACTAGCGGGGTACCAAGAGACCCAGTACTTC
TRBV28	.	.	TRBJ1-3	CASSFSSGNTIYF	TGTGCCAGCAGTTTCTCCTCTGGAAACACCATATATTTT
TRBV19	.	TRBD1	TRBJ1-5	CASSIPGQGNVGNQPQHF	TGTGCCAGTAGTATCCCCGGACAGGGAAACGTAGGCAATCAGCCCCAGCATTTT
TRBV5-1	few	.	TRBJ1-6	CASSLAGGDNSPLHF	TGCGCCAGCAGCTTGGCGGGAGGAGATAATTCACCCCTCCACTTT
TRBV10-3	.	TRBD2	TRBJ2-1	CAISKGLAGVLDEQFF	TGTGCCATTAGTAAGGGACTAGCGGGGGTTCTTGATGAGCAGTTCTTC
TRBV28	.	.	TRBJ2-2	CASSLGATPNTGELFF	TGTGCCAGCAGTTTGGGCGCGACCCCGAACACCGGGGAGCTGTTTTTT
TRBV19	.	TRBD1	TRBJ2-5	CASSIGRGRGSRETQYF	TGTGCCAGTAGTATAGGGCGAGGCAGGGGGAGTCGGGAGACCCAGTACTTC
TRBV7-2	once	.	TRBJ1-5	CASSLYGNQPQHF	TGTGCCAGCAGCTTATATGGCAATCAGCCCCAGCATTTT
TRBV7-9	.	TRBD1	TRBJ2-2	CASSGFQTGGQLFF	TGTGCCAGCAGCGGGTTCCAAACAGGGGGACAGCTGTTTTTT
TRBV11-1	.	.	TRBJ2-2	CASSLSIAGELFF	TGTGCCAGCAGCTTATCTATCGCCGGGGAGCTGTTTTTT
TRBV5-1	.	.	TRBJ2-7	CASHPGQSYEQYF	TGCGCCAGCCACCCAGGACAGAGCTACGAGCAGTACTTC
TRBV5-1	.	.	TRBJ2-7	CASSSDRDEQYF	TGCGCCAGCAGTTCGGACAGAGACGAGCAGTACTTC
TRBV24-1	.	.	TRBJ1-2	CATSDPARRSGGYTF	TGTGCCACCAGTGACCCAGCGAGGAGATCGGGAGGCTACACCTTC
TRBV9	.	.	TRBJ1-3	CASSVEPGKSSGNTIYF	TGTGCCAGCAGCGTAGAGCCAGGAAAGAGCTCTGGAAACACCATATATTTT
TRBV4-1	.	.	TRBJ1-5	CASSRGGLVLSNQPQHF	TGCGCCAGCAGCCGGGGAGGGTTAGTACTTAGCAATCAGCCCCAGCATTTT
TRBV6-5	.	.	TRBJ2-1	CASMPRSSYNEQFF	TGTGCCAGCATGCCTCGGAGCTCCTACAATGAGCAGTTCTTC
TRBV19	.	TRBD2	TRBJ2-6	CASSTSDGLASSGANVLTF	TGTGCCAGTAGTACCTCCGATGGACTAGCGAGCTCTGGGGCCAACGTCCTGACTTTC